Below, 14 T cell receptor beta chains from the same sample are listed, as sequenced in a study of quantifying T cell responses using KT2 cells listed by TCRdb under 2017. For the study in its entirety: RNA was DNase-treated and reverse transcribed with TCR alpha and beta constant-region primers, mostly using SuperScript III.

To prepare the library, UMI-ligation and nested PCR was applied. Sequencing relied on an Illumina MiSeq. Using T4 RNA ligase 1, a single-stranded oligonucleotide bearing the Illumina SP2 sequence plus a UMI was ligated onto the 3' end of the cDNA. PCR1 used roughly 4 cycles (98 degrees C 15 s, 69 degrees C 30 s, 72 degrees C 40 s), and the beta primer was an equimolar mix of RC1.1 and RC1.2 that covered TRBC1 and TRBC2. The raw public data were reprocessed by TCRdb itself: fastp quality trimming at Q25, MiXCR clonotype calling, in-frame beta chains only. Each entry merges the rows of one CDR3 protein and shows their most common DNA and genes. The sample has 52,000 or so distinct CDR3 sequences on record, 9% to 15% of them singletons. The leading ten clones occupy about 9.7% of the sample. The sequenced sample consisted of PBMCs spiked with cells of the T cell clone KT2. These receptors were obtained from a human donor.

The chain carries TRBV7-6 and TRBJ1-1, with D possibly matching TRBD1 (5 bases). The V end lost 0 bases, the J end lost 1 base, and 9 bases lay between the germline ends. The germline CDR1 and CDR2 sequences are SGHVS and FNYEAQ. The CDR3 runs to 15 residues. CDR3 nucleotides: TGTGCCAGCAGCTTAGCTGGGCAGGGGAACACTGAAGCTTTCTTT. It yields the protein CASSLAGQGNTEAFF.

There are a few counts of this clonotype. The chain joins TRBV20-1 to TRBJ1-5; no definite D call. CDR1 DFQATT and CDR2 SNEGSKA come from the germline V gene (reference sequence). The CDR3 runs 15 residues. Trimming cost V 2 bases and J 3 bases, with 14 bases left between them. The CDR3 protein is CSARIGGFVNQPQHF. The CDR3 coding sequence is TGCAGTGCTAGAATTGGAGGATTTGTCAATCAGCCCCAGCATTTT.

The rearrangement links TRBV5-1 to TRBJ2-1; 9 bases agree with TRBD2. Germline-derived CDR1 and CDR2 are SGHRS and YFSETQ. The junction had 7 bases not matched to a gene; V was cut back by 2 bases and J by 1 base. This CDR3 region has 17 residues. The CDR3 sequence: CASSLWSGGTSYNEQFF. In DNA form, the CDR3 reads TGCGCCAGCAGCTTATGGAGCGGGGGGACGTCCTACAATGAGCAGTTCTTC.

This clonotype was seen a few times. This chain uses TRBV11-2 with TRBJ2-6, with unresolved D. V was pared by 7 bases and J by 0 bases, with 10 bases between. This CDR3 region has 15 residues. Germline V gene sequence: CDR1 SGHAT, CDR2 FQNNGV. CDR3 in amino acids: CASNPFGSGANVLTF. The DNA of the CDR3 is TGTGCCAGCAACCCCTTTGGCTCTGGGGCCAACGTCCTGACTTTC.

This clonotype has just a few counts. V gene TRBV7-6 combines with J gene TRBJ1-4, with TRBD1 matching over 8 bases. V lost 5 bases to trimming and J lost 4 bases; unmatched junction nucleotides: 21. Germline V gene sequence: CDR1 SGHVS, CDR2 FNYEAQ. The length of the CDR3 is 20 residues. CDR3 nucleotides: TGTGCCAGCAGCCTTACTCCCGACAGGGGATGGATGGAGAATAATGAAAAACTGTTTTTT. It yields the protein CASSLTPDRGWMENNEKLFF.

This sequence joins TRBV6-2 or TRBV6-3 and TRBJ1-5; D might be TRBD1 (5 bases). CDR3 length: 15 residues. CDR1 is MNHEY, CDR2 SVGEGT, per germline. Between the trimmed V and J ends, which lost 2 bases and 11 bases, there was a span of 19 bases. The chain's CDR3 is CASSYLGGSPQAQHF. The DNA for the CDR3 is TGTGCCAGCAGTTACCTTGGGGGGAGCCCCCAGGCCCAGCATTTT.

This sequence joins TRBV9 and TRBJ2-7; TRBD1 agrees at 7 bases. V shed 3 bases and J 0 bases; nucleotides not matched to a gene: 3. This CDR3 contains 14 residues. The V gene's germline CDR1 is SGDLS and CDR2 YYNGEE. The DNA for the CDR3 is TGTGCCAGCAGCGGCGGACAGGACTCCTACGAGCAGTACTTC. Amino acids: CASSGGQDSYEQYF.

There are a few counts of this clonotype. The rearrangement uses TRBV19 and TRBJ1-2; 7 nucleotides line up with TRBD1. The CDR3 contains 14 residues. The germline V gene has CDR1 LNHDA and CDR2 SQIVND (reference sequence). Trimming at V came to 3 bases and at J to 8 bases, leaving 9 bases not matched to a gene. CDR3 sequence reads: CASSIVGQATGYTF. CDR3 DNA sequence: TGTGCCAGTAGTATCGTAGGACAGGCGACGGGCTACACCTTC. The full variable domain, completed using reference TRBV19 and TRBJ1-2, is DGGITQSPKYLFRKEGQNVTLSCEQNLNHDAMYWYRQDPGQGLRLIYYSQIVNDFQKGDIAEGYSVSREKKESFPLTVTSAQKNPTAFYLCASSIVGQATGYTFGSGTRLTVV.

The chain has TRBV7-8 and TRBJ1-5; the D gene is possibly TRBD1 (5 bases). V lost 1 base and J lost 0, with 19 bases in between. CDR3 length equals 19 residues. Per germline, CDR1 SGHVS and CDR2 FQNEAQ. The CDR3 DNA is TGTGCCAGCAGCTTAGTTGTCTGGGACCCAAGATATAGCAATCAGCCCCAGCATTTT. Translating it yields CASSLVVWDPRYSNQPQHF.

The chain is built from TRBV12-3 or TRBV12-4 and TRBJ2-7; D ambiguous. Between the trimmed V and J ends, which lost 7 bases and 8 bases, there was a span of 18 bases. The CDR3 covers 13 residues. The CDR3 bases are TGTGCCAGCACCCAGACGACTGGAGCGCAGCAGTACTTC. It specifies CASTQTTGAQQYF.

This clonotype was picked up a small number of times. The chain has TRBV14 and TRBJ2-3, with D unclear. The CDR3 sequence is 12 residues long. CDR1 SGHDN and CDR2 FVKESK come from the germline V gene. Trimming shortened V by 1 base and J by 6 bases, and 5 bases separated the two germline ends. The CDR3 loop is CASSQALDTQYF. Here the CDR3 DNA reads TGTGCCAGCAGCCAAGCTCTGGATACGCAGTATTTT.

The CDR3, as DNA: TGTGCCACCAGCGCGGGTCTAATTACTGGGGAGCAGTACTTC. This encodes CATSAGLITGEQYF. The V and J genes are TRBV15 and TRBJ2-7; possibly TRBD2 for D (5 bases). V dropped 5 bases and J dropped 7 bases, with 18 bases sitting between them. Germline V gene data show CDR1 as LNHNV and CDR2 as YYDKDF (reference sequence). This CDR3 has 14 residues.

V usage is TRBV12-3 or TRBV12-4 and J usage is TRBJ2-1, with D unclear. With 5 bases removed from V and 9 bases from J, the gap between germline ends came to 8 bases. The CDR3 sequence is 11 residues long. CDR3 sequence: CASSRRGEQFF. CDR3 coding DNA: TGTGCCAGCAGTCGGCGAGGTGAGCAGTTCTTC.

This rearrangement joins TRBV27 to TRBJ2-3, with D perhaps TRBD1 or TRBD2 (5 bases each). The CDR3 has 15 amino acids. Germline assignment: CDR1 MNHEY and CDR2 SMNVEV (reference sequence). V shed 8 bases and J shed 6 bases, with 21 bases lying between them. The CDR3 region has the DNA TGTGCCAGCGGATGGCCCGGGACCGGGTTTGATACGCAGTATTTT. It specifies CASGWPGTGFDTQYF.